A selection of T cell receptor beta chains follows, all from one sample in a study of immune cell composition in non-small cell lung cancer. The assay was immunoSEQ multiplex PCR, and TCRdb's table has in-frame clones only and misses some. The sample lists 8,500 to 14,000 clones; around 64% were seen once. The sample comprised lung tumor tissue. These receptors all stem from a human donor with non-small cell lung cancer. Each CDR3 is given without its conserved first and last residue. The D gene is left open where the match is weak.

d_call | v_call | cdr3_aa
- | TRBV18 | ASSPPGSETQY
- | TRBV30 | AWSVRQTAPYGYT
- | TRBV5-1 | ASSTNRGQETQY
- | TRBV4-3 | ASSHETGFNEQF
TRBD1 | TRBV7-9 | ASSTGTGGREEKLF
- | TRBV28 | ASSLLRDNQPQH
TRBD1 | TRBV18 | ASSILTGTNEKLF
TRBD1 | TRBV19 | ASSIADRVGTEAF
TRBD1 | TRBV7-2 | ASSPGQGYGYT
TRBD2 | TRBV5-6 | ASSSPGLAGGVLSYEQY
- | TRBV9 | ASFQSFGEETQY
- | TRBV14 | ASSPLQADAYEQY
TRBD2 | TRBV9 | ASSSRTSGTRNEQF
TRBD1 | TRBV7-7 | ASSLGQGSTQY
- | TRBV7-2 | ASSINGPGGSNEQF
TRBD1 | TRBV5-1 | ASSQGTGGSYEQY
- | TRBV7-2 | ASSYSGTPQEQF
- | TRBV14 | ASSQDYYGYT
- | TRBV7-2 | ASSQRDEQY
TRBD2 | TRBV7-9 | ASSLGLAGVPHTDTQY
- | TRBV30 | AWSSSPVTGELF
- | TRBV7-3 | ASSFERTDTQY
- | TRBV11-2 | ASSLLASSYNEQF
- | TRBV18 | ASSPRLGENEKLF
- | TRBV19 | ASSKIQENEKLF
- | TRBV7-6 | ASSFGGTPFNEQF
TRBD1 | TRBV5-1 | ASSKEGQPNQPQH
TRBD1 | TRBV7-9 | ASSRDSFQETQY
TRBD2 | TRBV4-2 | ASSQDLSGRANPGELF
TRBD2 | TRBV5-5 | ASSQAREGPYEQY
- | TRBV5-1 | ASSLVPGEQY
- | TRBV5-1 | ASSSLIPQGGEQF
- | TRBV28 | ASSSYLTGAAGGNQETQY
- | TRBV30 | AWSGQNNYGYT
TRBD1 | TRBV4-3 | ASSQDRDRGHRGANVLT
- | TRBV7-9 | ASSPPTGRDEQY
- | TRBV27 | ASSLAGSGIYGYT
- | TRBV9 | ASSVVAVGGNEQF
TRBD2 | TRBV29-1 | SVDTAAFVFGSRERWGSYNEQF
- | TRBV5-3 | ASSLWSEQY
TRBD2 | TRBV10-3 | AMGTSVSSYNEQF
- | TRBV7-2 | ASSLASGTYEQY